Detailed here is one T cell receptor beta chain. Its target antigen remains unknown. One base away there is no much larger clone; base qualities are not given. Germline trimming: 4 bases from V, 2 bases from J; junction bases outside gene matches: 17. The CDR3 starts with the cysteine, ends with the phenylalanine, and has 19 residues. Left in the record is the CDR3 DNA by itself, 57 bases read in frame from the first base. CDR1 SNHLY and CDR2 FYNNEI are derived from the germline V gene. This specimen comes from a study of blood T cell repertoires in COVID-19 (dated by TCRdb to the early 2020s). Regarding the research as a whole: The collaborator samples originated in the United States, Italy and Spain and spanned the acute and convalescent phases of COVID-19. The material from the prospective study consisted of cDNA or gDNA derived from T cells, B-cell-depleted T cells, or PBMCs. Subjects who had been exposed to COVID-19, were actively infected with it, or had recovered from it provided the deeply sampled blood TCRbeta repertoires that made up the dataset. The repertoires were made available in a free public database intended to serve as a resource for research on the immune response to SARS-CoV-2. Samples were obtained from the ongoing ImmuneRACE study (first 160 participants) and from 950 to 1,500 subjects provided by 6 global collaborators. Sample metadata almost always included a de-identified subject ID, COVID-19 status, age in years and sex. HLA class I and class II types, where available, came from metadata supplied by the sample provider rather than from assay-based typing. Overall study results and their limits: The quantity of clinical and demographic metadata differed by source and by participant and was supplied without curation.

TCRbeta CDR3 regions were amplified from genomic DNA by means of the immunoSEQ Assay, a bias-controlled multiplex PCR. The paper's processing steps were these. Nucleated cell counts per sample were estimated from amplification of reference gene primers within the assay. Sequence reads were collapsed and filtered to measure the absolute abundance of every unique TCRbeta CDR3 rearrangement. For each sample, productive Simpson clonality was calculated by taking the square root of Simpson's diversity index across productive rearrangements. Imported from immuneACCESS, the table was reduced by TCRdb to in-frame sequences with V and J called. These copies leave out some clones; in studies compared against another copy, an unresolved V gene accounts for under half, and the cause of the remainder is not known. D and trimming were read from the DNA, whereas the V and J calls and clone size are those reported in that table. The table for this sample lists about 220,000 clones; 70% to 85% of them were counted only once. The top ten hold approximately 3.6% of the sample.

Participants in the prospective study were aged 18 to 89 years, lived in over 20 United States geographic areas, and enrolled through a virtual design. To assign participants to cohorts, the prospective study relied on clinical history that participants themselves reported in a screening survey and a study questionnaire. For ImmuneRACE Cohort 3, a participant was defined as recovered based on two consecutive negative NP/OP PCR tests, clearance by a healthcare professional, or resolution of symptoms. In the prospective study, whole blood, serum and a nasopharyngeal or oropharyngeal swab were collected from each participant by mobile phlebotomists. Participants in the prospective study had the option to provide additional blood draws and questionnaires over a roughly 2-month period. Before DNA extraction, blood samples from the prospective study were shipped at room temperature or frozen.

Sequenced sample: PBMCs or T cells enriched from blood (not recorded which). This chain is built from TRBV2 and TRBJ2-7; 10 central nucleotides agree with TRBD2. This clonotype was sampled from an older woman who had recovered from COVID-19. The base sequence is TGTGCCAGCAGTGGGGTTGTTTTTGACAGCGGGGGGGCCCCCTACGAGCAGTACTTC. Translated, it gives CASSGVVFDSGGAPYEQYF.